The 29 T cell receptor beta chains given below trace back to one sample, sequenced in a study of Ad26.COV2.S vaccination and SARS-CoV-2 variants. Treatment indicated: 15 to 20 received Ad26.COV2.S at low or high dose, single or two shots; about 5 received placebo; per-sample allocation not given. Sampling happened 63 days after the first vaccine or placebo injection. Clones were read by immunoSEQ multiplex PCR, and TCRdb kept only the in-frame ones, dropping some. Seen here are a few hundred thousand clones, approximately 88% observed once, and the top ten hold roughly 4%. The source material was peripheral blood, sampled in a trial of Ad26.COV2.S vaccine versus placebo. The receptors shown here come from a person between 18 and 59 years old who received the Ad26.COV2.S COVID-19 vaccine or a placebo.

The chain uses TRBV5-3 and TRBJ1-5; no definite D call. TRBV5-3 is sorted into the ORF group, with uncertain function. Trimming took off 2 bases at V and 2 bases at J, with 17 bases between the two ends. The CDR3 loop spans 17 amino acids. The CDR3 region has the DNA TGTGCCAGAAGCTTTGGAGGGTTGTTATTTGGCAATCAGCCCCAGCATTTT. Translated: CARSFGGLLFGNQPQHF.

The rearrangement joins TRBV30 to TRBJ1-5, with 9 positions matching TRBD1. CDR1 GTSNPN and CDR2 SVGIG come from the germline V gene (reference sequence). V gave up 2 bases and J gave up 2 bases; unmatched junction bases: 4. This CDR3 comprises 15 residues. The CDR3 DNA sequence: TGTGCCTGGAGTCTGGACAGGGGAGGCAATCAGCCCCAGCATTTT. Protein product: CAWSLDRGGNQPQHF. The complete variable domain, with remaining parts taken from reference TRBV30 and TRBJ1-5, reads SQTIHQWPATLVQPVGSPLSLECTVEGTSNPNLYWYRQAAGRGLQLLFYSVGIGQISSEVPQNLSASRPQDRQFILSSKKLLLSDSGFYLCAWSLDRGGNQPQHFGDGTRLSIL.

The chain recombines TRBV7-8 with TRBJ1-1, with a possible D match to TRBD1 (5 bases). Trimming removed 2 bases at V and 4 bases at J, with 14 bases between. The CDR3 has 15 residues. Germline CDR1 reads SGHVS; CDR2 reads FQNEAQ. The CDR3 DNA is TGTGCCAGCAGCTTAAAGCCAGGGACGGGCACTGAAGCTTTCTTT. This sequence encodes CASSLKPGTGTEAFF.

This chain joins TRBV30 and TRBJ1-3; D is ambiguous. CDR1 is GTSNPN and CDR2 is SVGIG in the germline V gene (reference sequence). The V end lost 4 bases, the J end lost 2 bases, and 3 bases lay between the germline ends. The CDR3 totals 11 residues. DNA for the CDR3: TGTGCCTGGACAGCTGGAAACACCATATATTTT. Protein product: CAWTAGNTIYF.

V gene TRBV19 combines with J gene TRBJ1-6; D is ambiguous. The CDR3 has 15 amino acids. V lost 0 bases to trimming and J lost 7 bases, with 10 bases between them. In germline, CDR1 is LNHDA, CDR2 SQIVND (reference sequence). CDR3 protein: CASSIDWTGNSPLHF. The CDR3 DNA reads as TGTGCCAGTAGTATAGATTGGACGGGGAATTCACCCCTCCACTTT.

This chain connects TRBV6-6 to TRBJ2-7, with a possible D match to TRBD1 (6 bases). The CDR3 has 16 residues. V lost 0 bases, J lost 2 bases, and 14 bases lay in between. Germline V gene lookup returns CDR1 MNHNY and CDR2 SVGAGI (reference sequence). The CDR3 nucleotides are TGTGCCAGCAGTTACTCGAATCGGGACAAAACCTACGAGCAGTACTTC. This sequence encodes CASSYSNRDKTYEQYF.

The gene calls are TRBV7-2 and TRBJ2-1; 9 bases match TRBD2. Germline V gene sequence: CDR1 SGHTA, CDR2 FQGNSA. The CDR3 has 14 amino acids. Trimming removed 6 bases from V and 8 bases from J; junction bases left unmatched: 8. The DNA of the CDR3 is TGTGCCAGCAGTTCAAGCGGGGGGAGCGATGAGCAGTTCTTC. Amino acids: CASSSSGGSDEQFF.

The J gene is TRBJ2-1, the V gene TRBV24-1; perhaps TRBD2 as D (7 bases). The CDR3 is made up of 14 amino acids. CDR1 and CDR2 from the germline V gene are KGHDR and SFDVKD. V was trimmed by 9 bases and J by 7 bases, leaving 18 bases between them. CDR3 protein: CATRGGGSGNEQFF. The CDR3 DNA reads as TGTGCCACCCGGGGAGGGGGGTCTGGTAATGAGCAGTTCTTC.

This clone appeared once. J is TRBJ1-5 and V is TRBV2; D is unresolved. Germline CDR1 is SNHLY and CDR2 is FYNNEI. V was clipped by 2 bases and J by 0 bases, with 23 bases between them. The CDR3 sequence is 20 residues long. Here the CDR3 DNA reads TGTGCCAGCAGTGAATCCCCCAATGTGGCAGACTACTATAGCAATCAGCCCCAGCATTTT. Protein: CASSESPNVADYYSNQPQHF.

The V gene is TRBV29-1, the J gene TRBJ1-2; no definite D call. V was clipped by 6 bases and J by 8 bases, with 10 bases between them. Germline loops: CDR1 SQVTM, CDR2 ANQGSEA. The CDR3 runs 10 residues. CDR3 nucleotides: TGCAGCGTCAGAACGTCCGGCTACACCTTC. This gives the protein CSVRTSGYTF.

In its sample, this clone was seen once. The V and J genes are TRBV9 and TRBJ2-3; 10 bases are shared with TRBD1. The CDR3 spans 18 residues. V was clipped by 4 bases and J by 2 bases; unmatched bases: 13. Germline-derived CDR1 and CDR2 are SGDLS and YYNGEE. CDR3 sequence: CASSPVGTGALHTDTQYF. The CDR3 nucleotides read TGTGCCAGCAGCCCCGTAGGGACAGGGGCGCTACACACAGATACGCAGTATTTT.

This clone has only one observation. The chain carries TRBV7-9 and TRBJ2-2; a possible D gene is TRBD1 (5 bases). Deletions cut 2 bases from V and 5 bases from J, with 15 bases between. CDR3 length: 16 residues. Germline V lookup: CDR1 SEHNR, CDR2 FQNEAQ (reference sequence). The CDR3 protein is CASSLHGAQNTGELFF. Here the CDR3 DNA reads TGTGCCAGCAGCTTACATGGGGCCCAAAATACCGGGGAGCTGTTTTTT.

This chain connects TRBV6-2 or TRBV6-3 to TRBJ2-7; 7 bases align to TRBD2. Germline values: CDR1 MNHEY, CDR2 SVGEGT. The CDR3 sequence is 14 residues long. V was pared by 0 bases and J by 6 bases, with 5 bases of the junction left unmatched. The CDR3 nucleotides are TGTGCCAGCAGTTACTCTTTGGGAGGGTCCGAGCAGTACTTC. It codes for CASSYSLGGSEQYF.

About this clone itself: One junction end disagrees with the germline gene, perhaps due to a read error. The gene calls are TRBV30 and TRBJ2-5; weak D call: TRBD1 (6 bases). CDR3 size: 11 residues. In germline, CDR1 is GTSNPN, CDR2 SVGIG (reference sequence). CDR3 loop: CAWSPGQTQYF. The CDR3 nucleotides read TGTGCCTGGAGTCCTGGACAGACGCAGTACTTC. The full variable domain, completed using reference TRBV30 and TRBJ2-5, is SQTIHQWPATLVQPVGSPLSLECTVEGTSNPNLYWYRQAAGRGLQLLFYSVGIGQISSEVPQNLSASRPQDRQFILSSKKLLLSDSGFYLCAWSPGQTQYFGPGTRLLVL.

The rearrangement joins TRBV5-6 to TRBJ2-4; weak D call: TRBD1 (5 bases). Germline CDR1 and CDR2: SGHDT and YYEEEE. This CDR3 region has 15 residues. V was trimmed by 1 base and J by 0 bases, leaving 8 bases between them. The CDR3 spells CASSLTGLAKNIQYF. The CDR3 coding sequence is TGTGCCAGCAGCTTGACAGGCCTAGCCAAAAACATTCAGTACTTC.

V usage is TRBV4-2 and J usage is TRBJ2-3, with 13 bases aligning to TRBD2. Germline values: CDR1 LGHNA, CDR2 YNFKEQ. This CDR3 is built from 21 residues. V dropped 0 bases and J dropped 0; count of bases not matched to a gene: 12. CDR3 region: CASSQDLTSGGATPSTDTQYF. The CDR3, as DNA: TGTGCCAGCAGCCAAGATCTCACTAGCGGGGGGGCCACCCCTAGCACAGATACGCAGTATTTT.

The V gene is TRBV7-6, the J gene TRBJ2-3, with D possibly being TRBD1 or TRBD2 (5 bases each). The CDR3 has 16 residues. Trimming removed 2 bases at V and 0 bases at J, with 12 bases between. Germline CDR1 SGHVS, CDR2 FNYEAQ. As DNA, the CDR3 is TGTGCCAGCAGCTTACTCCCGGGGCCTAGCACAGATACGCAGTATTTT. Encoded protein: CASSLLPGPSTDTQYF.

This chain links TRBV6-2 or TRBV6-3 with TRBJ1-2; D is possibly TRBD1 (5 bases). The ends were cut back, 2 bases at V and 8 bases at J, with 24 bases in the middle. Germline V gives CDR1 MNHEY, CDR2 SVGEGT. The CDR3 length is 17 residues. Here the CDR3 DNA reads TGTGCCAGCAGTTACACACGTGGGGACCCTGTCTCTTTCGGCTACACCTTC. It yields the protein CASSYTRGDPVSFGYTF.

The V call is TRBV15, the J call TRBJ2-1, with 8 bases matching TRBD2. CDR1 and CDR2 from the germline V gene are LNHNV and YYDKDF (reference sequence). V was pared by 1 base and J by 10 bases, with 12 bases of the junction left unmatched. The CDR3 is 16 residues long. The DNA of the CDR3 is TGTGCCACCAGCAGAGGAGGGACTAGGGGTTCTAAGGAGCAGTTCTTC. Translated, it gives CATSRGGTRGSKEQFF.

The chain joins TRBV19 to TRBJ2-6; D not certain. In germline, CDR1 is LNHDA, CDR2 SQIVND (reference sequence). The CDR3 consists of 15 residues. The germline V and J ends were trimmed by 9 bases and 0 bases, with 12 bases remaining between them. CDR3 sequence: CASNEASSGANVLTF. CDR3 DNA sequence: TGTGCCAGCAATGAGGCATCCTCTGGGGCCAACGTCCTGACTTTC. Variable domain in full (rest from reference TRBV19 and TRBJ2-6): DGGITQSPKYLFRKEGQNVTLSCEQNLNHDAMYWYRQDPGQGLRLIYYSQIVNDFQKGDIAEGYSVSREKKESFPLTVTSAQKNPTAFYLCASNEASSGANVLTFGAGSRLTVL.

The chain is built from TRBV6-6 and TRBJ2-1; D assignment may be TRBD1 or TRBD2 (5 bases each). V was trimmed by 6 bases and J by 4 bases, leaving 16 bases between them. Germline values: CDR1 MNHNY, CDR2 SVGAGI (reference sequence). This CDR3 is built from 15 residues. The CDR3 spells CASSSMGVSYNEQFF. DNA of the CDR3: TGTGCCAGCAGCTCCATGGGGGTATCATACAATGAGCAGTTCTTC.

The chain carries TRBV27 and TRBJ2-3; 7 bases are a match to TRBD1. CDR1 MNHEY and CDR2 SMNVEV come from the germline V gene (reference sequence). This CDR3 has 14 amino acids. The trim removed 3 bases at V and 3 bases at J, leaving 3 bases unmatched. CDR3 protein: CASSFRDRTDTQYF. CDR3 coding DNA: TGTGCCAGCAGTTTCCGGGACAGAACAGATACGCAGTATTTT.

This rearrangement joins TRBV10-3 to TRBJ2-1; 10 bases agree with TRBD2. Germline CDR1 is ENHRY and CDR2 is SYGVKD. V was clipped by 4 bases and J by 6 bases; unmatched bases: 6. The CDR3 loop spans 15 amino acids. As DNA, the CDR3 is TGTGCCATCAGTGGGGGAGCGGGGGGGCCCAATGAGCAGTTCTTC. Translated, it gives CAISGGAGGPNEQFF.

CDR3 amino acids: CASSTRLEGLGTETQYF. In DNA form, the CDR3 reads TGTGCCAGCAGCACCCGTCTTGAGGGGTTAGGAACGGAGACCCAGTACTTC. The J gene is TRBJ2-5, the V gene TRBV7-8; D assignment may be TRBD1 or TRBD2 (5 bases each). CDR3 length equals 17 residues. Trimming pared 5 bases from V and 5 bases from J, leaving 24 bases between. CDR1 and CDR2 (germline): SGHVS, FQNEAQ.

CDR3 sequence (DNA): TGCGCCAGCAGCTTGAGCGTGGATGTGCGGGGCATCTATGAGCAGTTCTTC. Translated: CASSLSVDVRGIYEQFF. This chain connects TRBV5-1 to TRBJ2-1; D is possibly TRBD2 (6 bases). This CDR3 comprises 17 residues. The germline V and J ends were trimmed by 1 base and 8 bases, with 22 bases remaining between them. CDR1 and CDR2 (germline): SGHRS, YFSETQ.

The rearrangement links TRBV6-5 to TRBJ1-2; a weak D match, TRBD1 (5 bases). Germline CDR1 is MNHEY and CDR2 is SVGAGI. Trimming shortened V by 0 bases and J by 4 bases, and 15 bases separated the two germline ends. The CDR3 loop spans 16 amino acids. CDR3 in DNA: TGTGCCAGCAGTTACTCCTTGGACACGAAGCCCTATGGCTACACCTTC. It is translated as CASSYSLDTKPYGYTF.

This clone was observed a handful of times. The V and J genes are TRBV7-9 and TRBJ1-4; 10 bases are a match to TRBD1. Germline assignment: CDR1 SEHNR and CDR2 FQNEAQ (reference sequence). The CDR3 has 14 residues. The trim removed 3 bases at V and 7 bases at J, leaving 2 bases unmatched. As DNA, the CDR3 is TGTGCCAGCAGCTTGGGGGACAGGGGTGAAAAACTGTTTTTT. Its protein product is CASSLGDRGEKLFF.

The gene calls are TRBV29-1 and TRBJ2-3; D remains ambiguous. The germline V gene encodes CDR1 SQVTM and CDR2 ANQGSEA. The CDR3 runs 12 residues. Trimming shortened V by 4 bases and J by 0 bases, and 5 bases separated the two germline ends. The CDR3 region is CSVVGSTDTQYF. The CDR3 DNA reads as TGCAGCGTTGTTGGAAGCACAGATACGCAGTATTTT.

V usage is TRBV7-9 and J usage is TRBJ2-3; TRBD2 might be the D (5 bases). The CDR3 sequence is 14 residues long. V was shortened by 3 bases and J by 6 bases, with 13 bases between the two germline ends. From germline, CDR1 is SEHNR and CDR2 FQNEAQ (reference sequence). CDR3 in amino acids: CASSFERMGDTQYF. The CDR3 DNA is TGTGCCAGCAGCTTCGAGCGGATGGGGGATACGCAGTATTTT. The full variable domain, completed using reference TRBV7-9 and TRBJ2-3, is DTGVSQNPRHKITKRGQNVTFRCDPISEHNRLYWYRQTLGQGPEFLTYFQNEAQLEKSRLLSDRFSAERPKGSFSTLEIQRTEQGDSAMYLCASSFERMGDTQYFGPGTRLTVL.